The 20 T cell receptor beta chains below all came from one sample that was sequenced in a study of blood T cell repertoires in COVID-19. Produced via immunoSEQ multiplex PCR; TCRdb's table is partial and in-frame only. The data show 100,000 to 150,000 clones, under 85% seen once. The sample was peripheral blood. These receptor sequences come from a man in his 60s with acute or convalescent COVID-19.

This clone appeared a few times. The chain links TRBV21-1 to TRBJ1-1; no check of the table's D call, TRBD1, against the DNA was made. TRBV21-1 is classified as a pseudogene. The CDR3 consists of 18 residues. The CDR3 protein is CASSHPGQGVGVRTEAFF. Here the CDR3 DNA reads TGTGCCAGCAGCCACCCGGGACAGGGGGTAGGAGTGAGGACTGAAGCTTTCTTT.

Regarding this clone: Its ends do not fully match the called genes, so a read error is possible. The chain employs TRBV7-9 and TRBJ2-7; 8 bases agree with TRBD2. Germline values: CDR1 SEHNR, CDR2 FQNEAQ (reference sequence). This CDR3 region has 17 residues. CDR3 in DNA: TGTGCCAGCAGCACGCACCCGGGACTAGTCTCTTCCTCCGAGCAGTACTTC. This encodes CASSTHPGLVSSSEQYF.

The chain carries TRBV7-3 and TRBJ1-1; TRBD1 matches 10 bases. This CDR3 is 14 amino acids long. The V segment lost 4 bases and the J segment 4 bases; nucleotides outside the gene matches: 3. Germline loops: CDR1 SGHTA, CDR2 FQGTGA. The CDR3 is CASSSRQGATEAFF. CDR3 nucleotides: TGTGCCAGCAGCTCCCGACAGGGGGCCACTGAAGCTTTCTTT.

This clone appeared once. The gene calls are TRBV28 and TRBJ1-5; D not resolved. In germline, CDR1 is MDHEN, CDR2 SYDVKM. The CDR3 is 12 residues long. Trimming removed 2 bases at V and 5 bases at J, with 4 bases between. The CDR3 nucleotides read TGTGCCAGCAGTTTACGGGATCAGCCCCAGCATTTT. It encodes CASSLRDQPQHF. The complete variable domain, with remaining parts taken from reference TRBV28 and TRBJ1-5, reads DVKVTQSSRYLVKRTGEKVFLECVQDMDHENMFWYRQDPGLGLRLIYFSYDVKMKEKGDIPEGYSVSREKKERFSLILESASTNQTSMYLCASSLRDQPQHFGDGTRLSIL.

This clone has just a few counts. The V call is TRBV19, the J call TRBJ1-1; 9 bases map to TRBD1. The ends lost 8 bases at V and 5 bases at J; junction bases unmatched: 6. The CDR3 consists of 13 residues. CDR1 and CDR2 (germline): LNHDA, SQIVND (reference sequence). CDR3 sequence (DNA): TGTGCCAGTGGACAGGGGTATAGGACTGAAGCTTTCTTT. It specifies CASGQGYRTEAFF.

This clone was counted a single time. This chain joins TRBV9 and TRBJ1-1, with a weak D call TRBD1 (5 bases). CDR1 SGDLS and CDR2 YYNGEE come from the germline V gene. This CDR3 has 13 amino acids. V lost 6 bases and J 3 bases, leaving 12 bases between the germline ends. The CDR3 protein is CASTPGSDTEAFF. CDR3 coding DNA: TGTGCCAGCACCCCAGGGTCAGACACTGAAGCTTTCTTT.

This chain links TRBV5-5 with TRBJ1-2; TRBD1 aligns across 7 bases. Germline assignment: CDR1 SGHKS and CDR2 YYEKEE (reference sequence). The CDR3 has 13 amino acids. Germline trimming cut 4 bases from V and 3 bases from J; bases unmatched to any gene: 3. The CDR3 here is CASSPRGDYGYTF. The CDR3 DNA follows: TGTGCCAGCAGCCCCAGGGGGGACTATGGCTACACCTTC.

The chain uses TRBV24-1 and TRBJ2-6; 8 bases map to TRBD2. V lost 12 bases to trimming and J lost 1 base; unmatched junction nucleotides: 13. Germline-derived CDR1 and CDR2 are KGHDR and SFDVKD. The CDR3 runs 17 residues. This chain's CDR3 is CAPEAGASDSGANVLTF. The CDR3, as DNA: TGTGCCCCCGAAGCGGGAGCGTCGGATTCTGGGGCCAACGTCCTGACTTTC.

The chain combines TRBV11-2 with TRBJ2-7; TRBD1 is a possible D gene (5 bases). V was shortened by 5 bases and J by 0 bases, with 14 bases between the two germline ends. Germline V gene data show CDR1 as SGHAT and CDR2 as FQNNGV. This CDR3 contains 15 residues. CDR3 nucleotide sequence: TGTGCCAGCAGCCTCACGGACAAAAGCTCCTACGAGCAGTACTTC. It codes for CASSLTDKSSYEQYF.

This chain joins TRBV4-1 and TRBJ2-1; a possible D gene is TRBD1 (6 bases). CDR1 is MGHRA and CDR2 is YSYEKL in the germline V gene. Trimming left V 1 base short and J 7 bases short, with 11 bases between. The CDR3 contains 14 residues. The DNA of the CDR3 is TGCGCCAGCAGCCAAGGGGGGCCGCGGAATGAGCAGTTCTTC. This sequence encodes CASSQGGPRNEQFF.

The chain couples TRBV30 to TRBJ1-1, with D maybe TRBD1 (5 bases). Germline assignment: CDR1 GTSNPN and CDR2 SVGIG (reference sequence). This CDR3 region has 13 residues. Trimming took off 0 bases at V and 10 bases at J, with 15 bases between the two ends. The CDR3: CAWSVASGRGAFF. The CDR3 DNA reads TGTGCCTGGAGTGTGGCGTCGGGGCGGGGAGCTTTCTTT. Full variable domain (missing parts from reference TRBV30 and TRBJ1-1): SQTIHQWPATLVQPVGSPLSLECTVEGTSNPNLYWYRQAAGRGLQLLFYSVGIGQISSEVPQNLSASRPQDRQFILSSKKLLLSDSGFYLCAWSVASGRGAFFGQGTRLTVV.

The V and J genes are TRBV9 and TRBJ1-1; tentatively, D is TRBD1 (5 bases). The V gene's germline CDR1 is SGDLS and CDR2 YYNGEE. This CDR3 is 14 amino acids long. The ends were cut back, 0 bases at V and 0 bases at J, with 6 bases in the middle. The CDR3 nucleotides are TGTGCCAGCAGCGTAGAGGGGATGAACACTGAAGCTTTCTTT. Protein: CASSVEGMNTEAFF.

This sequence joins TRBV10-1 and TRBJ2-7; TRBD2 aligns across 8 bases. The CDR3 is 14 amino acids. Trimming cost V 2 bases and J 9 bases; bases outside gene matches: 9. Looked up from germline, CDR1 is WNHNN and CDR2 is SYGVQD (reference sequence). As DNA, the CDR3 is TGCGCCAGCAGTGAGCGGGTAGCGGGACTAGGGCAGTACTTC. It translates to CASSERVAGLGQYF.

Comment on this clone: Other DNA sequences within the sample encode an identical CDR3. The rearrangement links TRBV7-3 to TRBJ2-7; 7 bases agree with TRBD2. V gave up 2 bases and J gave up 4 bases; unmatched junction bases: 5. The CDR3 covers 14 residues. Germline V gives CDR1 SGHTA, CDR2 FQGTGA. The CDR3, as DNA: TGTGCCAGCAGCTTAGGAGCGGGGCCTTACGAGCAGTACTTC. This gives the protein CASSLGAGPYEQYF.

The chain couples TRBV7-3 to TRBJ2-1; 9 nucleotides match TRBD2. Unmatched junction bases numbered 9, after V lost 5 bases and J lost 4 bases. The CDR3 is 16 residues long. Germline V gene data show CDR1 as SGHTA and CDR2 as FQGTGA. Here the CDR3 DNA reads TGTGCCAGCAGCCCGCGTGTACTAGCGGGTTACAATGAGCAGTTCTTC. Amino acid sequence: CASSPRVLAGYNEQFF.

In its sample, this clone was seen once. CDR3 DNA sequence: TGTGCCAGCAGCCGGGAGGGGGGGACCTCCTACGAGCAGTACTTC. Residues: CASSREGGTSYEQYF. The chain is built from TRBV11-2 and TRBJ2-7, with 8 bases aligning to TRBD2. The junction had 6 bases not matched to a gene; V was cut back by 5 bases and J by 0 bases. Germline V gene sequence: CDR1 SGHAT, CDR2 FQNNGV. There are 15 residues in the CDR3.

The chain is built from TRBV30 and TRBJ1-6; 7 bases agree with TRBD1. In germline, CDR1 is GTSNPN, CDR2 SVGIG (reference sequence). Trimming at V came to 1 base and at J to 5 bases, leaving 5 bases not matched to a gene. This CDR3 is built from 15 residues. The CDR3 is CAWSDRGQNNSPLHF. The CDR3 DNA reads as TGTGCCTGGAGTGATAGGGGACAGAATAATTCACCCCTCCACTTT.

The rearrangement uses TRBV7-9 and TRBJ2-3; TRBD2 agrees at 13 bases. With 3 bases clipped from V and 6 bases from J, the junction kept 3 bases outside the gene matches. There are 15 residues in the CDR3. CDR1 and CDR2 (germline): SEHNR, FQNEAQ (reference sequence). CDR3 sequence (DNA): TGTGCCAGCAGCTTTGGACTAGCGGGAGTTGATACGCAGTATTTT. Protein sequence: CASSFGLAGVDTQYF.

The chain links TRBV7-6 to TRBJ2-1, with 11 bases fitting TRBD2. V shed 3 bases, J shed 4 bases, and the junction held 2 bases outside the gene matches. Germline V gene data show CDR1 as SGHVS and CDR2 as FNYEAQ. The CDR3 loop spans 15 amino acids. CDR3 in amino acids: CASSLGLAEYNEQFF. The CDR3 nucleotides are TGTGCCAGCAGCTTGGGACTAGCGGAGTACAATGAGCAGTTCTTC.

The J gene is TRBJ1-1, the V gene TRBV28, with unresolved D. Looked up from germline, CDR1 is MDHEN and CDR2 is SYDVKM. This CDR3 is built from 13 residues. Trimming left V 8 bases short and J 1 base short, with 11 bases between. CDR3 in amino acids: CASSDGRNTEAFF. In nucleotides, the CDR3 is TGTGCCAGCTCTGACGGGAGGAACACTGAAGCTTTCTTT.